The 21 T cell receptor beta chains given below trace back to one sample, sequenced in a study of T cells in Graves' hyperthyroidism and ophthalmopathy. RNA transcripts were the template for amplifying TCR beta CDR3 regions. TCR CDR3 regions were first amplified by RT-PCR with HTBI primers. Via MiXCR, TCRdb re-called the multiplex PCR reads, giving one row per CDR3 protein. Among 540,000 or so distinct CDR3 sequences, approximately 14% were seen once, and the ten largest hold roughly 6.6%. The sequencing sample was made of blood. These TCRs come from a woman aged 30 to 39 with Graves' hyperthyroidism.

CDR3 bases: TGTGCCAGCAGCGAGGGGGACAGGACCCACAATGAGCAGTTCTTC. It yields the protein CASSEGDRTHNEQFF. V usage is TRBV9 and J usage is TRBJ2-1, with TRBD1 identical over 8 bases. Per the germline V gene, CDR1 is SGDLS and CDR2 is YYNGEE. This CDR3 comprises 15 residues. Germline trimming cut 3 bases from V and 5 bases from J; bases unmatched to any gene: 7. The whole variable domain, remainder taken from reference TRBV9 and TRBJ2-1, is DSGVTQTPKHLITATGQRVTLRCSPRSGDLSVYWYQQSLDQGLQFLIQYYNGEERAKGNILERFSAQQFPDLHSELNLSSLELGDSALYFCASSEGDRTHNEQFFGPGTRLTVL.

This clonotype occurred a few times. The chain joins TRBV7-2 to TRBJ1-2; 8 positions match TRBD1. Germline loops: CDR1 SGHTA, CDR2 FQGNSA. With V trimmed by 5 bases and J by 3 bases, 8 bases remained unmatched. This CDR3 contains 15 residues. The chain's CDR3 is CASSPRDRPYYGYTF. CDR3 in DNA: TGTGCCAGCAGCCCCCGGGACAGGCCTTACTATGGCTACACCTTC.

The genes are TRBV7-6 and TRBJ2-6, with 10 bases matching TRBD2. V gave up 5 bases and J gave up 0 bases; unmatched junction bases: 7. The germline V gene encodes CDR1 SGHVS and CDR2 FNYEAQ. CDR3 length equals 18 residues. The CDR3 nucleotides read TGTGCCAGCAGCGCAAGGACTAGCGGAGTCTCTGGGGCCAACGTCCTGACTTTC. It codes for CASSARTSGVSGANVLTF.

V is TRBV12-3 or TRBV12-4 and J is TRBJ2-3; 12 bases match TRBD2. Losses at the gene ends were 6 bases for V and 2 bases for J; bases not matched to a gene: 24. The CDR3 has 22 amino acids. The CDR3 sequence is CASRERPSGGVLIGENTDTQYF. CDR3 DNA sequence: TGTGCCAGCAGAGAACGGCCTAGCGGGGGGGTCTTAATAGGGGAAAACACAGATACGCAGTATTTT.

There are a few counts of this clonotype. The junction does not match germline at one end; this may be a read error. This chain uses TRBV4-2 with TRBJ2-3; weak D call: TRBD1 (6 bases). The CDR3 is made up of 13 amino acids. Germline lookup yields CDR1 LGHNA and CDR2 YNFKEQ. The CDR3 sequence: CASGHQGTDTQYF. CDR3 coding DNA: TGTGCCAGCGGCCATCAGGGGACAGATACGCAGTATTTT.

This clonotype appeared many times. V is TRBV29-1 and J is TRBJ2-1; D tentatively reads TRBD1 or TRBD2 (6 bases each). Germline values: CDR1 SQVTM, CDR2 ANQGSEA. Between the trimmed V and J ends, which lost 2 bases and 0 bases, there was a span of 8 bases. This CDR3 comprises 14 residues. CDR3 sequence (DNA): TGCAGCGTTGAACGGGGGCTCTCCTACAATGAGCAGTTCTTC. Residues: CSVERGLSYNEQFF.

CDR3 loop: CASQQTTYNEQFF. The CDR3 nucleotides read TGTGCCAGCCAACAGACTACCTACAATGAGCAGTTCTTC. This rearrangement joins TRBV27 to TRBJ2-1, with TRBD2 as a possible D gene (5 bases). Deletions cut 8 bases from V and 2 bases from J, with 10 bases between. Germline loops: CDR1 MNHEY, CDR2 SMNVEV (reference sequence). This CDR3 contains 13 residues.

The V call is TRBV7-3, the J call TRBJ2-1, with TRBD2 identical over 7 bases. This CDR3 is built from 14 residues. The V and J ends lost 3 bases and 9 bases, in that order; junction bases with no gene match: 8. CDR1 SGHTA and CDR2 FQGTGA come from the germline V gene. The CDR3 nucleotides are TGTGCCAGCAGCTTTGAGGGAGGGCCAGGTGAGCAGTTCTTC. This translates into CASSFEGGPGEQFF.

V usage is TRBV4-2 and J usage is TRBJ2-3; D unresolved. V was clipped by 1 base and J by 5 bases, with 16 bases between them. Germline CDR1 is LGHNA and CDR2 is YNFKEQ. The length of the CDR3 is 16 residues. This chain's CDR3 is CASSQGVTPSIDTQYF. CDR3 DNA: TGTGCCAGCAGCCAAGGGGTTACCCCCTCCATAGATACGCAGTATTTT.

The chain uses TRBV19 and TRBJ2-3; D is undetermined. Trimming cost V 3 bases and J 2 bases, with 9 bases left between them. Germline CDR1 and CDR2: LNHDA and SQIVND (reference sequence). CDR3 length: 14 amino acids. CDR3 region: CASSIWGFTDTQYF. The CDR3, as DNA: TGTGCCAGTAGTATCTGGGGATTCACAGATACGCAGTATTTT.

This clonotype came up many times. The chain uses TRBV6-4 and TRBJ2-1; 8 nucleotides line up with TRBD2. With V trimmed by 0 bases and J by 8 bases, 6 bases remained unmatched. Germline CDR1 reads MRHNA; CDR2 reads SNTAGT. The CDR3 sequence is 15 residues long. For the CDR3, the DNA is TGTGCCAGCAGTGACTCCAGCGGGAGTTCTGATGAGCAGTTCTTC. Encoded protein: CASSDSSGSSDEQFF.

This clonotype was counted only a few times. This chain connects TRBV4-3 to TRBJ2-2; TRBD2 is a possible D gene (6 bases). The germline V and J ends were trimmed by 0 bases and 4 bases, with 15 bases remaining between them. The germline V gene has CDR1 LGHNA and CDR2 YSLEER. This CDR3 region has 17 residues. The CDR3 sequence is CASSQDPVAGPTGELFF. The CDR3 bases are TGCGCCAGCAGCCAAGATCCGGTTGCGGGGCCCACCGGGGAGCTGTTTTTT.

This clonotype has at least ten counts. This rearrangement joins TRBV28 to TRBJ2-7; 8 bases line up with TRBD1. The germline gives CDR1 MDHEN, CDR2 SYDVKM. With 8 bases clipped from V and 3 bases from J, the junction kept 12 bases outside the gene matches. This CDR3 comprises 15 residues. The CDR3 nucleotides are TGTGCCAGCGAGGAATCACGGACAGGGAGCTACGAGCAGTACTTC. Protein product: CASEESRTGSYEQYF.

This clonotype showed up many times. This chain uses TRBV11-1 with TRBJ2-7, with D possibly TRBD1 on 5 matching bases. Germline V gene lookup returns CDR1 SGHAT and CDR2 FQDESV (reference sequence). The CDR3 spans 13 residues. V lost 5 bases to trimming and J lost 3 bases, with 11 bases between them. CDR3 sequence: CASSLTDHYEQYF. Written as DNA, the CDR3 is TGTGCCAGCAGCCTGACAGATCACTACGAGCAGTACTTC.

This clonotype came up a few times. The J gene is TRBJ2-5, the V gene TRBV28; the match to TRBD2 covers 10 bases. The junction had 8 bases not matched to a gene; V was cut back by 7 bases and J by 3 bases. Germline CDR1 MDHEN, CDR2 SYDVKM. The CDR3 is made up of 15 amino acids. The CDR3 DNA reads as TGTGCCAGCAATAGACCCGGGACTAGCGAAGAGACCCAGTACTTC. It is translated as CASNRPGTSEETQYF.

In this sample, this clonotype turned up a few times. The rearrangement links TRBV6-2 or TRBV6-3 to TRBJ2-3, with TRBD2 matching 11 bases. With 1 base clipped from V and 7 bases from J, the junction kept 10 bases outside the gene matches. CDR3 length: 17 residues. Germline CDR1 is MNHEY and CDR2 is SVGEGT. As DNA, the CDR3 is TGTGCCAGCAGTTACTTCAGACTAGCGGGGTTGGAAAATACGCAGTATTTT. Protein sequence: CASSYFRLAGLENTQYF.

The chain uses TRBV29-1 and TRBJ2-1; tentatively, D is TRBD1 (6 bases). This CDR3 has 15 residues. Germline CDR1 is SQVTM and CDR2 is ANQGSEA. Trimming shortened V by 6 bases and J by 6 bases, and 21 bases separated the two germline ends. The CDR3 protein is CSVPIGTYLSNEQFF. The CDR3 DNA reads as TGCAGCGTCCCCATAGGGACATACCTCTCCAATGAGCAGTTCTTC.

This rearrangement joins TRBV9 to TRBJ1-1; 7 positions agree with TRBD1. The ends lost 3 bases at V and 0 bases at J; junction bases unmatched: 5. This CDR3 region has 15 residues. Germline V gene data show CDR1 as SGDLS and CDR2 as YYNGEE. CDR3 bases: TGTGCCAGCAGCGGATGGACAGGAGTGAACACTGAAGCTTTCTTT. Its protein is CASSGWTGVNTEAFF.

J is TRBJ1-2 and V is TRBV25-1; a weak D match, TRBD1 (6 bases). Trimming cost V 1 base and J 6 bases, with 12 bases left between them. This CDR3 region has 14 residues. Germline V gives CDR1 MGHDK, CDR2 SYGVNS. In DNA, the CDR3 is TGTGCCAGCAGTGAATCGGGCAGGGGCGATGGCTACACCTTC. Translated: CASSESGRGDGYTF.

There are a few counts of this clonotype. The chain has TRBV5-1 and TRBJ2-2; TRBD1 or TRBD2 may be the D gene (5 bases each). CDR1 is SGHRS, CDR2 YFSETQ, per germline. The CDR3 covers 14 residues. V was shortened by 4 bases and J by 5 bases, with 12 bases between the two germline ends. CDR3 sequence (DNA): TGCGCCAGCAGCCGGGACGGCTTTACCGGGGAGCTGTTTTTT. Its protein product is CASSRDGFTGELFF.

CDR3 sequence: CASRETGTPINQPQHF. In DNA, the CDR3 is TGTGCCAGCAGGGAGACAGGGACCCCGATCAATCAGCCCCAGCATTTT. The chain carries TRBV27 and TRBJ1-5; 7 positions agree with TRBD1. Germline V gene data show CDR1 as MNHEY and CDR2 as SMNVEV (reference sequence). The CDR3 runs to 16 residues. The J segment lost 3 bases and the V segment lost 6 bases, leaving 11 bases of the junction unmatched.